This TCR beta chain came from a study of response to subunit inactivated influenza vaccine. Findings and limits, study-wide: That few new T cells are recruited by each seasonal influenza vaccination was the authors' suggestion.

This clonotype was detected many times. Its matching antigen is unknown. TCRdb re-derived calls from the RT-PCR reads in MiXCR, one entry per CDR3 protein. The sample gives 150,000 to 200,000 distinct CDR3 sequences, around a tenth of which show up once; around 35% is in the top ten. The CDR3 loop spans 14 amino acids. V shed 5 bases, J shed 5 bases, and the junction held 7 bases outside the gene matches. CDR1 is MNHNS and CDR2 is SASEGT in the germline V gene. This specimen consisted of CD8+ T cells sorted from PBMCs, obtained less than 30 months after vaccination. This TCR came from a man aged 50-75 years who received an inactivated influenza vaccine. The genes are TRBV6-1 and TRBJ1-1, with 8 positions matching TRBD1. CDR3 residues: CASSPTGGETEAFF. The CDR3 region has the DNA TGTGCCAGCAGTCCCACAGGGGGTGAGACTGAAGCTTTCTTT.